The sequence of this T cell receptor (beta chain) was determined in a study of cytomegalovirus exposure and HLA in healthy donors (TCRdb year 2017). Background for the entire study: An earlier analysis of about 530 of the donors reported about 280 Gb of sequence data and around 120 million unique TCR beta sequences obtained from some 170 million T cells. Among the roughly 380 genotyped donors, 75% to 90% belonged to the genetic ancestry cluster associated with self-reported Caucasian donors. HLA typing included class I and class II loci at four-digit resolution. Every discovery cohort repertoire had been produced on one sequencing platform. In addition to the first cohort of hundreds of subjects, a separate validation cohort of some 120 different subjects was used. An early release covering about 600 HLA-typed donors comprised about 300 gigabases of sequencing data and around 80 million unique TCR sequences. An earlier analysis of several hundred of the donors applied high-throughput TCR beta sequencing to assess whether each TCR beta V gene segment acted as functional or pseudogenic. The later analysis used no new phenotypic data to find candidate immune exposures, relying instead on TCR beta sequences and their occurrence across donors. Genome-wide SNP genotypes for about 65% of the 666 donors were used in a later genetic analysis, which treated that subset as a discovery cohort. The aim of the study was to test whether cataloging public T cell receptors could identify signatures of past pathogen exposure. High-throughput TCR immunosequencing, statistical association of individual TCRs with disease status, and machine learning were combined to predict cytomegalovirus infection status. Typing coverage varied by locus: 629-630 donors for A, B, C, DRB1 and DQB1; 500 to 550 for DQA1; over 600 for DPA1; roughly 450 for DPB1. Donor age, sex, ethnicity and CMV serostatus were compiled together with the repertoire data. Using immunosequencing, the study profiled T cell repertoires from 550 to 750 subjects and related those repertoires to cytomegalovirus serostatus. Across approximately 400 genotyped donors of the cohort, an average of about 200,000 unique TCR beta nucleotide sequences per donor were sequenced, and roughly 20% of those sequences were non-productive. A later analysis re-examined previously published TCR beta repertoires from about 670 donors and added high-resolution HLA genotyping to investigate patterns of TCR occurrence. Four or five DR-DQ haplotypes were treated as single units for association and clustering because of strong linkage in the cohort.

CDR1 and CDR2, per the germline V gene (reference sequence), are SEHNR and FQNEAQ. Trimming leaves V shorter by 4 bases and J shorter by 1 base, with the junction holding 10 bases beyond the gene matches. Inclusive of the bounding cysteine and phenylalanine, the CDR3 is 19 residues long. Kept here is only the CDR3 DNA, which spans 57 bases and is read in frame from base 1. Concerning this clone: Its specific antigen is unknown.

The library was prepared using the immunoSEQ multiplex PCR assay. The multiplex PCR relied on a mix of 60 forward primers for TCR Vbeta segments and 13 reverse primers for TCR Jbeta segments. The CDR3 region of rearranged TCR beta genes was amplified from genomic DNA by a multiplex PCR assay. The amplified TCR beta libraries were sequenced on the Illumina HiSeq System as 87-base-pair reads. As for the authors' bioinformatics: A later analysis tallied tens of millions of unique TCR beta chains across the 700 or so repertoires, and approximately 12 million of those chains were shared by two or more donors. Raw reads were error-corrected and collapsed into unique sequences with a nearest-neighbor algorithm that merged closely related sequences to remove PCR and sequencing errors. To assign V, D and J gene segments, CDR3 sequences were aligned to IMGT reference sequences. For a sequence to be retained, a match of at least six nucleotides to both a V gene segment and a J gene segment was required. Rearrangements were called productive when the CDR3 lacked stop codons and stayed in frame with V and J; all others were non-productive. Following IMGT convention, CDR3 was defined as the stretch from the second conserved V-encoded cysteine to the conserved J-encoded phenylalanine. The earlier analysis of about 530 of the donors excluded any sequence lacking an unambiguous match to a single V gene segment. An earlier analysis of a few hundred of the donors classified V segments as functional when productive rearrangements were above 56.7% and as segregating when the standard deviation between donors was above 5%. A statistical classification framework was developed to diagnose cytomegalovirus status using the catalog of TCR beta chain sequences. V and J gene assignment, in a later analysis, came from comparing TCR nucleotide sequences with IMGT/GENE-DB human TR gene sequences. Using the TCRdist pipeline, a later analysis assigned CDR3 sequences along with most-parsimonious VDJ recombination scenarios. In a later analysis, each TCR beta chain was defined by its CDR3 amino acid sequence together with its V-gene family, and reads lacking a unique V-gene family were excluded. In a later analysis, a few hundred highly shared, low-generation-probability nucleotide sequences were removed to address suspected cross-contamination and a sequencing artifact. In a later analysis, a clonal expansion index was calculated for each public chain from normalized within-repertoire ranks of inferred template counts. A later analysis computed generation probabilities with a VDJ recombination model fitted to out-of-frame rearrangements, and checked the results against IGoR. A later analysis scored TCR-TCR, TCR-HLA and TCR-CMV co-occurrence with hypergeometric tests, applying a repertoire-size bias correction to TCR pairs. False discovery rates were estimated in a later analysis by permuting HLA or CMV assignments 20 times. In a later analysis, co-occurring TCRs were grouped with DBSCAN, and TCRdist sequence similarity was added when clustering was performed within HLA-allele-positive subsets. Repertoires with fewer than 30,000 or more than 120,000 public chains were left out of co-occurrence clustering, as were a few repertoires with anomalous nucleotide sharing. The table comes from immuneACCESS by way of TCRdb, which keeps in-frame sequences with V and J called. Part of the clones is missing from these tables; in studies checked, under half for an unresolved V gene and the rest for unknown reasons. The V and J calls and clone size are taken from that table; D and trimming were inferred from the DNA. The table for this sample shows 120,000 or so clones. The ten largest clones capture about 3.5% of the sample.

The cohort comprised some 700 healthy bone marrow donors. All cohort members were sampled while nominally healthy, although unrecorded immune exposures were likely present. The donor was CMV seronegative and belonged to the group of over 350 seronegative cohort members. A peripheral blood sample was provided by each donor, and peripheral blood mononuclear cells were used for TCR beta sequencing. The Qiagen DNeasy Blood Extraction Kit was used to extract genomic DNA from the blood cell samples. General study outcomes and caveats: A few of the identified cytomegalovirus-associated TCR beta chains were confirmed in vitro to be specific for cytomegalovirus antigens. Compared with equally common non-associated chains, HLA-associated TCR beta chains in a later analysis were more clonally expanded and had lower generation probabilities. Linkage disequilibrium might explain the correlated functional status among segregating V segments, but an unknown experimental factor could not be ruled out. Several of the top co-occurrence clusters appeared to be linked to parvovirus B19, influenza, CMV and Epstein-Barr virus, according to a later analysis. According to the authors, the approach could potentially be generalized to other disease states and immunological phenotypes. Cytomegalovirus status was reported to be diagnosed by the classifier with high specificity and sensitivity in both the original and validation cohorts. The sequencing pipeline was judged likely to have produced a cluster of highly shared sequence variants as a technical artifact. Some IMGT-functional V segments, including TRBV6-2 and TRBV6-3, could not be told apart with the 87-base-pair reads, so those segments were excluded. A later genetic analysis reported fewer N-insertions in productive TCRs among donors in an Asian-associated ancestry cluster than the roughly 640-donor mean. Most TCR sequences were seen in very few donors, while some public TCRs were found in many individuals. When HLA alleles, especially DR and DQ, strongly co-occurred, attributing TCR associations to individual alleles was difficult. An earlier analysis of approximately 570 of the donors showed that most TCR beta V segments appeared in productive rearrangements either about 90% or about 30% of the time, which broadly matched IMGT annotations. The cohort was sequenced for TCR beta chains only, and without alpha or paired-chain data the features that could be detected were limited. Because HLA typing was unavailable for some donors at each locus, only the typed subset was used in association tests. Because counts were too low, more than 15 rarely observed V segments, including chromosome 9 orphons, were excluded from the earlier analysis of under 650 of the donors. At a false discovery rate of 0.05, a later analysis linked 16,000 or so TCR beta sequences to specific HLA alleles. For the cohort, immune exposure information was limited to CMV serostatus. Roughly uniform sequencing depth across donors was assumed in presence/absence analyses, although this assumption may not hold. In a later analysis, the rate of TCR association differed among HLA loci, with DRB1 alleles having the most associated TCRs and HLA-C alleles having the fewest. A later analysis found that most CMV-associated TCR beta chains appeared HLA-restricted, with HLA associations seemingly driven largely by CMV exposure. The study gave a list of some 150 TCR beta chains associated with cytomegalovirus. A later genetic analysis associated a missense DCLRE1C variant with V-gene and J-gene trimming of TCR beta chains, and an independent cohort replicated the association. A further reported finding was that TCR beta sequences accurately predicted the HLA-A and HLA-B alleles for most subjects in the first cohort.

The TCR originated in a man aged 18-30 years in good health and CMV-seronegative. The V and J genes are TRBV7-9 and TRBJ2-1, and 13 junction bases match TRBD2. Sequences were obtained from PBMCs. The base sequence is TGTGCCAGCAGCTCACAACTAGCGGGAGGGTTTACATCCTACAATGAGCAGTTCTTC. This sequence encodes CASSSQLAGGFTSYNEQFF.